The 19 T cell receptor beta chains in this list originate from one sample, sequenced in a study of blood T cell repertoires in COVID-19 (dated by TCRdb to between 2020 and 2021). The library was generated by the immunoSEQ multiplex PCR assay. TCRdb obtained this table from immuneACCESS and retained in-frame rearrangements with V and J assigned. These tables miss some clones; where compared with another copy, unresolved V genes account for less than half of the shortfall, and the remainder is unexplained. The sample table lists 100,000 or so clones, about 89% of them with a count of one. Over 0.95% of the sample comes from the top ten. Material for sequencing was peripheral blood. These receptors came from a man in his sixties with acute or convalescent COVID-19.

The chain links TRBV12-3 or TRBV12-4 to TRBJ2-3, with TRBD1 matching 7 bases. The length of the CDR3 is 12 residues. V gave up 3 bases and J gave up 7 bases; unmatched junction bases: 1. CDR3 nucleotide sequence: TGTGCCAGCAGTTTGGACAGGAATACGCAGTATTTT. Protein product: CASSLDRNTQYF.

The chain couples TRBV24-1 to TRBJ2-5, with D uncertain. CDR1 is KGHDR and CDR2 is SFDVKD in the germline V gene. The CDR3 has 14 residues. V gave up 0 bases and J gave up 2 bases, with 6 bases separating them. Written as DNA, the CDR3 is TGTGCCACCAGTGATTTGAAAGCACAAGAGACCCAGTACTTC. As protein: CATSDLKAQETQYF.

This sequence joins TRBV4-1 and TRBJ1-2, with 7 bases lining up with TRBD1. In germline, CDR1 is MGHRA, CDR2 YSYEKL. The CDR3 is 13 residues long. After removal of 3 bases from V and 5 bases from J, the junction contained 3 bases not matched to a gene. The CDR3 loop reads CASSHRQGYGYTF. The CDR3 bases are TGCGCCAGCAGCCATAGACAGGGTTATGGCTACACCTTC.

The V gene is TRBV10-3, the J gene TRBJ2-1; 8 positions agree with TRBD2. Trimming took 4 bases from V and 6 from J; bases not matched to a gene: 5. CDR1 ENHRY and CDR2 SYGVKD come from the germline V gene. The CDR3 has 14 residues. The CDR3 nucleotides read TGTGCCATCAGTGGGACTAGCTCGGTCAATGAGCAGTTCTTC. As protein: CAISGTSSVNEQFF.

This chain joins TRBV2 and TRBJ1-2; D unclear. Germline CDR1 is SNHLY and CDR2 is FYNNEI. The CDR3 runs to 12 residues. V lost 7 bases and J 8 bases, leaving 14 bases between the germline ends. The CDR3 region is CASTMRGRGYTF. CDR3 sequence (DNA): TGTGCCAGCACTATGCGAGGGAGAGGCTACACCTTC.

This clone was recorded only once. This chain links TRBV5-1 with TRBJ2-1; 9 positions match TRBD2. V shed 0 bases, J shed 8 bases, and the junction held 12 bases outside the gene matches. Per germline, CDR1 SGHRS and CDR2 YFSETQ. The CDR3 is made up of 17 amino acids. The CDR3: CASSLVASGIRQDEQFF. CDR3 nucleotides: TGCGCCAGCAGCTTGGTGGCTAGCGGGATCCGTCAGGATGAGCAGTTCTTC.

The chain carries TRBV10-3 and TRBJ1-5; no definite D call. The CDR3 length is 15 residues. V was clipped by 3 bases and J by 8 bases, with 17 bases between them. CDR1 and CDR2 from the germline V gene are ENHRY and SYGVKD. CDR3 protein: CAISDPTTPGKPQHF. CDR3 sequence (DNA): TGTGCCATCAGTGACCCAACTACCCCTGGTAAGCCCCAGCATTTT.

Worth noting for this clone: Other nucleotide sequences in the sample specify the same CDR3. The V call is TRBV9, the J call TRBJ1-6; 9 bases fit TRBD1. Germline-derived CDR1 and CDR2 are SGDLS and YYNGEE. V was clipped by 3 bases and J by 9 bases; unmatched bases: 4. This CDR3 has 14 residues. Written as DNA, the CDR3 is TGTGCCAGCAGCGATCGGGACAGGGTTTCACCCCTCCACTTT. Amino acids: CASSDRDRVSPLHF.

The rearrangement links TRBV28 to TRBJ1-2; a weak D match, TRBD1 (6 bases). Looked up from germline, CDR1 is MDHEN and CDR2 is SYDVKM. Trimming pared 3 bases from V and 0 bases from J, leaving 14 bases between. The CDR3 is 16 amino acids. CDR3 loop: CASSFSGAKANYGYTF. CDR3 bases: TGTGCCAGCAGTTTTTCAGGGGCGAAAGCTAACTATGGCTACACCTTC.

The J gene is TRBJ2-1, the V gene TRBV15; tentatively, D is TRBD1 (6 bases). Germline V gives CDR1 LNHNV, CDR2 YYDKDF (reference sequence). Trimming left V 0 bases short and J 7 bases short, with 13 bases between. CDR3 length: 15 amino acids. Here the CDR3 reads CATSRDAQGLNEQFF. The CDR3 DNA reads as TGTGCCACCAGCAGAGATGCCCAGGGGTTGAATGAGCAGTTCTTC.

This chain connects TRBV5-1 to TRBJ1-1, with TRBD1 identical over 9 bases. Germline CDR1 SGHRS, CDR2 YFSETQ. The ends lost 3 bases at V and 1 base at J; junction bases unmatched: 4. The CDR3 consists of 15 residues. The CDR3 is CASSWGQGPNTEAFF. The CDR3 coding sequence is TGCGCCAGCAGCTGGGGACAGGGCCCGAACACTGAAGCTTTCTTT. Filled out from reference TRBV5-1 and TRBJ1-1, the complete variable domain reads KAGVTQTPRYLIKTRGQQVTLSCSPISGHRSVSWYQQTPGQGLQFLFEYFSETQRNKGNFPGRFSGRQFSNSRSEMNVSTLELGDSALYLCASSWGQGPNTEAFFGQGTRLTVV.

This CDR3 is CASRTARDGEAFF. Here the CDR3 DNA reads TGTGCCAGCAGGACAGCCCGTGATGGTGAAGCTTTCTTT. The rearrangement joins TRBV2 to TRBJ1-1; the D gene is possibly TRBD1 (5 bases). V gave up 6 bases and J gave up 7 bases, with 15 bases separating them. This CDR3 comprises 13 residues. CDR1 and CDR2 (germline): SNHLY, FYNNEI. Full variable domain (outside the CDR3, taken from reference TRBV2 and TRBJ1-1): EPEVTQTPSHQVTQMGQEVILRCVPISNHLYFYWYRQILGQKVEFLVSFYNNEISEKSEIFDDQFSVERPDGSNFTLKIRSTKLEDSAMYFCASRTARDGEAFFGQGTRLTVV.

This clone was recorded only once. The V gene is TRBV10-3, the J gene TRBJ2-2; D is unresolved. The V end was cut by 6 bases, the J end by 3 bases, with 8 bases between. Germline CDR1 reads ENHRY; CDR2 reads SYGVKD. The CDR3 has 13 amino acids. CDR3 nucleotides: TGTGCCATCAGATTCTATGACACCGGGGAGCTGTTTTTT. Translating gives CAIRFYDTGELFF.

V gene TRBV3-1 (or the pseudogene TRBV3-2) combines with J gene TRBJ1-1, with D perhaps TRBD1 (6 bases). Trimming took 0 bases from V and 2 from J, leaving 16 bases between them. The CDR3 sequence is 17 residues long. Germline CDR1 reads LGHDT; CDR2 reads YNNKEL (reference sequence). CDR3 residues: CASSQDIGGVLNTEAFF. Here the CDR3 DNA reads TGTGCCAGCAGCCAAGATATAGGGGGGGTTTTAAACACTGAAGCTTTCTTT.

The chain recombines TRBV7-9 with TRBJ2-1; possible D gene TRBD2, 6 bases. The germline V and J ends were trimmed by 3 bases and 8 bases, with 17 bases remaining between them. Germline lookup yields CDR1 SEHNR and CDR2 FQNEAQ (reference sequence). This CDR3 contains 15 residues. The CDR3 nucleotides read TGTGCCAGCAGCTTGCTAGACGGGAGAGGGGATGAGCAGTTCTTC. Its translation is CASSLLDGRGDEQFF.

V gene TRBV3-1 (or the pseudogene TRBV3-2) combines with J gene TRBJ2-1, with 14 nucleotides matching TRBD2. Germline V CDR1 and CDR2: LGHDT, YNNKEL (reference sequence). V shed 5 bases, J shed 7 bases, and the junction held 7 bases outside the gene matches. The CDR3 runs 16 residues. CDR3 region: CASSLRLAGGRNEQFF. CDR3 sequence (DNA): TGTGCCAGCAGCTTGCGACTAGCGGGAGGGCGAAATGAGCAGTTCTTC.

The J gene is TRBJ1-2, the V gene TRBV13; 9 bases agree with TRBD1. Trimming at V came to 8 bases and at J to 5 bases, leaving 6 bases not matched to a gene. CDR3 length: 13 residues. Germline-derived CDR1 and CDR2 are PRHDT and FYEKMQ (reference sequence). DNA for the CDR3: TGTGCCAGCTCGGGACAGGGTCGGTATGGCTACACCTTC. Translation: CASSGQGRYGYTF.

This clone was detected a few times. The CDR3 region is CASSYSTGYGYTF. For the CDR3, the DNA is TGTGCCAGCAGTTACTCGACAGGCTATGGCTACACCTTC. The rearrangement uses TRBV6-2 or TRBV6-3 and TRBJ1-2; possible D gene TRBD1, 6 bases. Germline V gene sequence: CDR1 MNHEY, CDR2 SVGEGT. V was trimmed by 0 bases and J by 4 bases, leaving 6 bases between them. The CDR3 is made up of 13 amino acids.

V and J are TRBV5-1 and TRBJ1-1; 10 bases are shared with TRBD1. Per the germline V gene, CDR1 is SGHRS and CDR2 is YFSETQ. V shed 0 bases and J 0 bases; nucleotides not matched to a gene: 8. CDR3 length: 18 residues. The CDR3 loop is CASSLGGQGTFLNTEAFF. The CDR3 region has the DNA TGCGCCAGCAGCTTGGGGGGACAGGGGACCTTTTTGAACACTGAAGCTTTCTTT.